The clone carrying this TCR beta chain was counted between two and nine times. Within the library, unique molecular identifiers were attached to each individual cDNA molecule. TCRdb ran MiXCR on the RACE reads and lists one entry per CDR3 protein. Here the sample spans about 190,000 distinct CDR3 sequences, approximately 24% being singletons. The record originates from a study of human T cells and chemical hapten exposure. In the study overall: Scalp application of diphenylcyclopropenone was performed weekly in patients across the entire roughly 26-week study. Mostly female, the patients presented with alopecia areata, totalis or universalis.

Germline V gene sequence: CDR1 SGHRS, CDR2 YFSETQ. This CDR3 contains 15 residues. V dropped 4 bases and J dropped 0 bases, with 8 bases sitting between them. Time point: patch test 3, about 24 weeks after DPC sensitization. Treatment here: therapeutic diphenylcyclopropenone sensitization with weekly scalp DPC. Alopecia patients, 18 to 70 years old and DPC-suitable, served as donors. Here the sequenced sample was whole blood, taken in connection with sensitization to the hapten diphenylcyclopropenone (DPC). The V gene is TRBV5-1, the J gene TRBJ2-6; D possibly matches TRBD1 or TRBD2 (5 bases each). This sequence was found in a woman aged 40-49 years with alopecia areata. Some clones in this sample may be carry-over from other donors' samples. The CDR3 sequence is CASSAGSSGANVLTF. The CDR3 nucleotides are TGCGCCAGCAGCGCAGGGAGCTCTGGGGCCAACGTCCTGACTTTC.